This T cell receptor (beta chain) was recovered during a study of blood T cell repertoires in COVID-19 (TCRdb year 2020). Regarding the research as a whole: Samples from collaborators originated in the United States, Italy and Spain and spanned both the acute and convalescent phases of COVID-19. The sample metadata nearly always contained a de-identified subject ID, COVID-19 status, age in years and sex. Subjects who had been exposed to COVID-19, were actively infected with it, or had recovered from it provided the deeply sampled blood TCRbeta repertoires that made up the dataset. HLA class I and class II types, where available, came from metadata supplied by the sample provider rather than from assay-based typing. The material from the prospective study consisted of cDNA or gDNA derived from T cells, B-cell-depleted T cells, or PBMCs. The repertoires were made available in a free public database intended to serve as a resource for research on the immune response to SARS-CoV-2. Samples came from the ongoing ImmuneRACE study (first 160 participants) plus 1,254 subjects from 6 global collaborators.

Each collaborating institution followed its own protocols to collect whole blood in K2EDTA tubes. Collaborator samples were shipped for TCRbeta analysis as frozen whole blood, isolated PBMCs, or DNA extracted from either sample type. Ends trimmed: V by 6 bases, J by 7 bases; bases unmatched to a gene: 8. The CDR3 covers 13 residues, taking in both the cysteine and the phenylalanine. The retained sequence is limited to the CDR3, 39 bases, with the frame set at the first base. Per the germline V gene, MDHEN is the CDR1 and SYDVKM is the CDR2. The study at large found these results: Clinical and demographic metadata were provided uncurated, with the amount varying by source and participant.

TCRbeta CDR3 regions were amplified from genomic DNA using the immunoSEQ Assay, a bias-controlled multiplex PCR. Under the source paper's analysis protocol: Nucleated cell counts per sample were estimated from amplification of reference gene primers within the assay. To quantify the absolute abundance of each unique TCRbeta CDR3 rearrangement, sequence reads were collapsed and filtered. For each sample, productive Simpson clonality was calculated as the square root of Simpson's diversity index across productive rearrangements. Entries here come from immuneACCESS through TCRdb and include only in-frame sequences with V and J called. Some clones fail to appear in such tables; in the studies checked, an unresolved V gene covers under half of the shortfall, and the cause of the remainder is unknown. The V and J calls and clone size are taken from that table; D and trimming were inferred from the DNA. The sample has 200,000 to 300,000 clones on record, just under 85% of them singletons. 6% to 7% of the sample lies in the top ten.

About this clone itself: Its antigen is still unknown. Per-base quality was not reported, and no clone a single base away is much larger than it.

Source material: peripheral blood. The chain couples TRBV28 to TRBJ1-1, with 7 middle bases fitting TRBD1. The sequence came from a woman aged 55 to 70 with active or convalescent COVID-19. Read as DNA, the sequence is TGTGCCAGCAGCATACTCCGGGACAGTGAAGCTTTCTTT. This sequence encodes CASSILRDSEAFF.